This TCR beta chain came from a study of blood T cell repertoires in COVID-19. Looking at the study overall: From the United States, Italy and Spain came samples of acute and convalescent COVID-19. The analysed material was cDNA or gDNA that came from T cells, B-cell-depleted T cells, or PBMCs.

As handled by the study authors: How many nucleated cells were present was estimated from reference gene primer amplification. The method was immunoSEQ multiplex PCR; TCRdb's version includes in-frame clones alone and lacks a portion of them. The DNA gave D and trimming, while V, J and clone size come from that table. The table has about 110,000 clones, roughly 79% seen once. V was clipped by 10 bases and J by 1 base; unmatched bases: 8. In germline, CDR1 is MNHEY, CDR2 SVGAGI. The CDR3 covers 14 residues. This chain connects TRBV6-5 to TRBJ1-1; 8 nucleotides align to TRBD1. Sequencing was done on a sample of peripheral blood. The TCR originated in an elderly woman with active or convalescent COVID-19. CDR3 loop: CAIQGAYGNTEAFF. DNA of the CDR3: TGTGCCATCCAGGGGGCGTATGGGAACACTGAAGCTTTCTTT.